Following are 26 T cell receptor beta chains from one sample sequenced in a study of T-cell reconstitution after alpha-beta-depleted transplantation in children (TCRdb year 2016). The meaning of the sample's treatment or condition label: allogeneic hematopoietic cell transplantation with graft depleted of TCRalphabeta T cells and CD19 B cells. Library preparation was by PCR. Instrument used: Illumina HiSeq 2500. Molecular barcoding was employed in the preparation of TCR libraries, with unique molecular identifiers being used to normalize TCRbeta repertoire quantification. TCRdb ran its own pipeline on the public reads, namely fastp trimming at Q25 and MiXCR clone calling, and kept in-frame beta chains. Every entry covers one CDR3 protein and lists the most common genes and DNA from its rows. This sample holds over 90,000 distinct CDR3 sequences; roughly 7.1% were observed only once. The ten biggest clones cover around 15% of the sample.

Material: PBMCs, obtained before TCRalphabeta/CD19-depleted stem cell transplant. The receptors stem from a boy aged 2 to 9 with acute lymphoblastic leukemia, due to receive a stem cell transplant.

The chain employs TRBV4-1 and TRBJ1-4, with D perhaps matching TRBD1 (6 bases). The CDR3 extends over 18 amino acids. CDR1 and CDR2 (germline): MGHRA, YSYEKL. Trimming took off 3 bases at V and 3 bases at J, with 20 bases between the two ends. The CDR3 nucleotides read TGCGCCAGCAGCCACGCTAAAGGGCAGGGGACTTCTAATGAAAAACTGTTTTTT. The encoded protein is CASSHAKGQGTSNEKLFF.

This clonotype was seen at least ten times. This sequence joins TRBV6-6 and TRBJ1-5, with 8 nucleotides matching TRBD1. Germline-derived CDR1 and CDR2 are MNHNY and SVGAGI (reference sequence). The V segment lost 7 bases and the J segment 2 bases; nucleotides outside the gene matches: 1. The CDR3 length is 13 residues. The CDR3 DNA reads TGTGCCAGCAAGGGACAGGGCAATCAGCCCCAGCATTTT. Amino acids: CASKGQGNQPQHF.

This clonotype was counted once. J is TRBJ1-6 and V is TRBV4-3, with 8 nucleotides matching TRBD1. The CDR3 runs to 15 residues. The V gene end was trimmed by 5 bases and the J gene end by 9 bases; junction bases not matched to a gene: 9. Per the germline V gene, CDR1 is LGHNA and CDR2 is YSLEER. The CDR3 loop is CASSIGTGGGSPLHF. In nucleotides, the CDR3 is TGCGCCAGCAGCATCGGGACAGGTGGTGGTTCACCCCTCCACTTT.

This clonotype was counted many times. The chain links TRBV20-1 to TRBJ1-5; D is unclear. Per the germline V gene, CDR1 is DFQATT and CDR2 is SNEGSKA (reference sequence). V shed 0 bases and J shed 5 bases, with 11 bases lying between them. The CDR3 is 14 amino acids. In nucleotides, the CDR3 is TGCAGTGCTAGAGAACTACCGGGTCATCAGCCCCAGCATTTT. This encodes CSARELPGHQPQHF.

The V and J genes are TRBV6-1 and TRBJ1-1, with 9 bases identical to TRBD1. CDR1 MNHNS and CDR2 SASEGT come from the germline V gene. There are 14 residues in the CDR3. V was clipped by 11 bases and J by 1 base; unmatched bases: 8. The CDR3 bases are TGTGCCGGCGAGGACAGGGGCGGGAACACTGAAGCTTTCTTT. Its protein product is CAGEDRGGNTEAFF.

This clonotype was seen at least ten times. The chain links TRBV12-3 or TRBV12-4 to TRBJ2-7; weak D call: TRBD1 (6 bases). The CDR3 has 16 residues. Trimming took 6 bases from V and 3 from J, leaving 21 bases between them. The CDR3 here is CASSPTGTQGSYEQYF. DNA of the CDR3: TGTGCCAGCAGCCCTACGGGGACCCAGGGGAGCTACGAGCAGTACTTC.

The chain joins TRBV11-2 to TRBJ2-5; 10 positions agree with TRBD2. This CDR3 is built from 19 residues. CDR1 SGHAT and CDR2 FQNNGV come from the germline V gene. J gave up 0 bases and V 5 bases, and 15 bases lay outside the gene matches. The CDR3 reads CASSPKTSGLPLYQETQYF. DNA for the CDR3: TGTGCCAGCAGCCCCAAGACTAGCGGGCTACCCCTGTACCAAGAGACCCAGTACTTC.

The chain uses TRBV7-2 and TRBJ2-2; D is uncertain. Germline V lookup: CDR1 SGHTA, CDR2 FQGNSA. The CDR3 consists of 12 residues. Trimming removed 5 bases at V and 3 bases at J, with 4 bases between. Written as DNA, the CDR3 is TGTGCCAGCAGCGTTTACACCGGGGAGCTGTTTTTT. Translating it yields CASSVYTGELFF.

The chain links TRBV6-1 to TRBJ1-1; D remains unclear. V was pared by 5 bases and J by 1 base, with 5 bases between. The CDR3 spans 12 residues. CDR1 MNHNS and CDR2 SASEGT come from the germline V gene. The CDR3: CASSSWNTEAFF. The CDR3 DNA follows: TGTGCCAGCAGTTCATGGAACACTGAAGCTTTCTTT.

This clonotype was counted many times. The chain is built from TRBV5-1 and TRBJ2-7; 10 nucleotides align to TRBD2. CDR1 and CDR2 from the germline V gene are SGHRS and YFSETQ. The ends lost 4 bases at V and 6 bases at J; junction bases unmatched: 13. This CDR3 comprises 16 residues. Here the CDR3 DNA reads TGCGCCAGCAGCCGACGACGGGCTAGCGGGGGCCCCGAGCAGTACTTC. Translating gives CASSRRRASGGPEQYF.

This clonotype has a count of ten or more. The rearrangement joins TRBV20-1 to TRBJ2-1; D unresolved. V shed 0 bases and J shed 4 bases, with 7 bases lying between them. The CDR3 has 13 residues. The germline V gene has CDR1 DFQATT and CDR2 SNEGSKA (reference sequence). The CDR3 region has the DNA TGCAGTGCTAGAGACGGCAGGTACAATGAGCAGTTCTTC. Protein sequence: CSARDGRYNEQFF.

This clonotype has a count of ten or more. The V gene is TRBV5-1, the J gene TRBJ2-1, with TRBD2 matching 9 bases. V was pared by 4 bases and J by 1 base, with 9 bases of the junction left unmatched. The germline CDR1 and CDR2 sequences are SGHRS and YFSETQ. The CDR3 length is 17 residues. The CDR3 sequence is CASSTALAGQSYNEQFF. In nucleotides, the CDR3 is TGCGCCAGCAGCACGGCTCTAGCGGGGCAATCCTACAATGAGCAGTTCTTC.

This clonotype was counted many times. This sequence joins TRBV29-1 and TRBJ1-4; D gene ambiguous. The CDR3 has 12 amino acids. V shed 7 bases and J shed 0 bases, with 6 bases lying between them. The germline gives CDR1 SQVTM, CDR2 ANQGSEA. CDR3 amino acids: CSASTTNEKLFF. In nucleotides, the CDR3 is TGCAGCGCGAGCACAACTAATGAAAAACTGTTTTTT.

This sequence joins TRBV6-5 and TRBJ1-2; 8 bases fit TRBD1. CDR1 and CDR2 from the germline V gene are MNHEY and SVGAGI. Germline trimming cut 1 base from V and 2 bases from J; bases unmatched to any gene: 3. CDR3 length: 15 amino acids. Here the CDR3 reads CASSYWGQDNYGYTF. The CDR3 coding sequence is TGTGCCAGCAGTTACTGGGGACAGGACAACTATGGCTACACCTTC.

This clonotype was recorded at least ten times. The chain couples TRBV18 to TRBJ2-5, with 9 bases that match TRBD1. The V gene's germline CDR1 is KGHSH and CDR2 LQKENI. The V segment lost 3 bases and the J segment 5 bases; nucleotides outside the gene matches: 7. CDR3 length: 15 residues. The CDR3 nucleotides read TGTGCCAGCTCACCTAACAGGGGGCTAGGGGAGACCCAGTACTTC. Amino acids: CASSPNRGLGETQYF.

This clonotype was detected only a few times. The chain has TRBV19 and TRBJ2-1; D is ambiguous. Germline V gives CDR1 LNHDA, CDR2 SQIVND (reference sequence). The CDR3 has 14 amino acids. Trimming cost V 1 base and J 3 bases, with 7 bases left between them. CDR3 amino acids: CASSIGTDYNEQFF. CDR3 sequence (DNA): TGTGCCAGTAGTATAGGAACAGACTACAATGAGCAGTTCTTC.

This clonotype was recorded at least ten times. This chain uses TRBV5-5 with TRBJ2-7, with 11 bases fitting TRBD1. CDR1 and CDR2 from the germline V gene are SGHKS and YYEKEE (reference sequence). J lost 3 bases, V lost 3 bases, and 2 bases had no gene match. This CDR3 spans 14 amino acids. The CDR3 sequence is CASSSGTGGYEQYF. The CDR3, as DNA: TGTGCCAGCAGCTCGGGGACAGGGGGCTACGAGCAGTACTTC.

J is TRBJ2-7 and V is TRBV7-2, with TRBD2 identical over 7 bases. CDR3 length: 15 amino acids. The ends lost 3 bases at V and 0 bases at J; junction bases unmatched: 5. Germline CDR1 is SGHTA and CDR2 is FQGNSA. The CDR3 is CASSLSGESSYEQYF. Here the CDR3 DNA reads TGTGCCAGCAGCTTGAGCGGGGAAAGCTCCTACGAGCAGTACTTC.

This clonotype appeared a few times. The rearrangement uses TRBV6-4 and TRBJ1-1, with D perhaps TRBD1 (5 bases). The ends were cut back, 2 bases at V and 1 base at J, with 8 bases in the middle. The CDR3 covers 14 residues. Germline loops: CDR1 MRHNA, CDR2 SNTAGT. The CDR3 reads CASSDGGENTEAFF. The CDR3 DNA reads as TGTGCCAGCAGTGACGGGGGGGAGAACACTGAAGCTTTCTTT.

Ten or more counts support this clonotype. The chain combines TRBV6-1 with TRBJ1-2, with TRBD1 matching 7 bases. Germline V gene lookup returns CDR1 MNHNS and CDR2 SASEGT. The CDR3 spans 12 residues. The trim removed 4 bases at V and 8 bases at J, leaving 4 bases unmatched. CDR3 in amino acids: CASSATGRGYTF. As DNA, the CDR3 is TGTGCCAGCAGTGCGACAGGGAGAGGCTACACCTTC.

The gene calls are TRBV20-1 and TRBJ2-7; D is unresolved. The CDR3 is made up of 15 amino acids. Trimming took 5 bases from V and 3 from J, leaving 20 bases between them. Germline V gene data show CDR1 as DFQATT and CDR2 as SNEGSKA (reference sequence). Here the CDR3 reads CSAVRWASEYYEQYF. Here the CDR3 DNA reads TGCAGTGCTGTCAGATGGGCCAGCGAATACTACGAGCAGTACTTC.

This clonotype was recorded at least ten times. The rearrangement joins TRBV6-5 to TRBJ2-6, with D possibly TRBD1 on 5 matching bases. The CDR3 spans 19 residues. Germline values: CDR1 MNHEY, CDR2 SVGAGI. V shed 0 bases and J shed 0 bases, with 15 bases lying between them. CDR3 coding DNA: TGTGCCAGCAGTTACTCCTCCCGACAGTTGAGCTCTGGGGCCAACGTCCTGACTTTC. Residues: CASSYSSRQLSSGANVLTF.

This clonotype was detected a few times. The chain employs TRBV28 and TRBJ1-1; no firm D call. This CDR3 region has 15 residues. The germline V gene has CDR1 MDHEN and CDR2 SYDVKM. The V and J ends lost 5 bases and 2 bases respectively, with 15 bases between them. Here the CDR3 DNA reads TGTGCCAGCAGTCCGCCGGAGGAGATTAACACTGAAGCTTTCTTT. Translated: CASSPPEEINTEAFF. The entire variable domain, with the rest obtained from reference TRBV28 and TRBJ1-1, is as follows: DVKVTQSSRYLVKRTGEKVFLECVQDMDHENMFWYRQDPGLGLRLIYFSYDVKMKEKGDIPEGYSVSREKKERFSLILESASTNQTSMYLCASSPPEEINTEAFFGQGTRLTVV.

This clonotype was found many times. This chain uses TRBV5-1 with TRBJ1-6; D uncertain. The germline gives CDR1 SGHRS, CDR2 YFSETQ. CDR3 length equals 13 residues. Trimming pared 5 bases from V and 8 bases from J, leaving 11 bases between. CDR3 nucleotide sequence: TGCGCCAGCAGAGAAGCGCAGGATTCACCCCTCCACTTT. Translating gives CASREAQDSPLHF.

This sequence joins TRBV15 and TRBJ1-4, with a weak D call TRBD1 (6 bases). Trimming cost V 0 bases and J 15 bases, with 14 bases left between them. The V gene's germline CDR1 is LNHNV and CDR2 YYDKDF (reference sequence). The CDR3 is 13 amino acids. CDR3 sequence reads: CATSREQGYTLFF. CDR3 nucleotide sequence: TGTGCCACCAGCAGAGAGCAGGGGTACACATTGTTTTTT. Complete variable domain (other parts from reference TRBV15 and TRBJ1-4): DAMVIQNPRYQVTQFGKPVTLSCSQTLNHNVMYWYQQKSSQAPKLLFHYYDKDFNNEADTPDNFQSRRPNTSFCFLDIRSPGLGDTAMYLCATSREQGYTLFFGSGTQLSVL.

This clonotype was seen at least ten times. V and J are TRBV5-5 and TRBJ2-6; no definite D call. Trimming removed 4 bases from V and 0 bases from J, with 14 bases in between. The CDR3 has 17 amino acids. CDR1 and CDR2 from the germline V gene are SGHKS and YYEKEE (reference sequence). The CDR3 loop is CASSNHPGFSGANVLTF. CDR3 DNA sequence: TGTGCCAGCAGCAATCATCCAGGATTCTCTGGGGCCAACGTCCTGACTTTC.